Listed below are T cell receptor beta chains from one sample, sequenced in a study of T cell responses to AZD1222 COVID-19 vaccine. Data came from immunoSEQ multiplex PCR; TCRdb stores just in-frame clones and leaves some out. The table includes about 270,000 clones, roughly 93% detected once. Specimen: peripheral blood, collected 28 days after the second AZD1222 dose. The receptors were sampled from an adult who received the AZD1222 COVID-19 vaccine. Each CDR3 is given with its conserved first and last residue. The D gene is left open where the match is weak.

D | J | V | DNA | CDR3
. | TRBJ2-2 | TRBV5-6 | TGTGCCAGCAACTTAGCCGGGGAGCTGTTTTTT | CASNLAGELFF
. | TRBJ1-1 | TRBV28 | TGTGCCAGCAGTTTCCGGCTGATGAACACTGAAGCTTTCTTT | CASSFRLMNTEAFF
. | TRBJ2-1 | TRBV4-2 | TGTGCCAGCAGCCAAGATGGGGCGGTTGTGCAGTTCTTC | CASSQDGAVVQFF
. | TRBJ1-4 | TRBV14 | TGTGCCAGCAGCCAAGAGGTTGGGGGGAGGTACGAAAAACTGTTTTTT | CASSQEVGGRYEKLFF
. | TRBJ2-7 | TRBV7-2 | TGTGCCAGCAGCTCGAGTGGGGTTTGGGAGCAGTACTTC | CASSSSGVWEQYF
. | TRBJ1-2 | TRBV28 | TGTGCCAGCAGTCCTACCCGGGGCAGGGGCTACACCTTC | CASSPTRGRGYTF
TRBD1 | TRBJ2-7 | TRBV6-5 | TGTGCCAGCAGTTACTCTCCGGGACAGACTGGTGGGCAGTACTTC | CASSYSPGQTGGQYF
. | TRBJ1-2 | TRBV6-5 | TGTGCCAGCAGTTACTCCCACAGGAACTATGGCTACACCTTC | CASSYSHRNYGYTF
. | TRBJ1-5 | TRBV7-9 | TGTGCCAGCAGCTTAAGTGGCAATCAGCCCCAGCATTTT | CASSLSGNQPQHF
. | TRBJ2-1 | TRBV7-3 | TGTGCCAGCAGCGAATCCACCTACAATGAGCAGTTCTTC | CASSESTYNEQFF
. | TRBJ1-5 | TRBV2 | TGTGCCAGCAGTGAAATCTGGGGGCAGCGTAGCAATCAGCCCCAGCATTTT | CASSEIWGQRSNQPQHF